Following are 27 T cell receptor beta chains from one sample sequenced in a study of PD-1 and CTLA-4 blockade in melanoma (dated by TCRdb to 2020 to 2023). The library was built by means of the immunoSEQ multiplex PCR assay. This is the immuneACCESS table as TCRdb keeps it, with only in-frame sequences that have V and J called. A part of the clones is gone; compared with another copy, unresolved V genes explain less than half, and the rest is unexplained. The table for this sample lists 30,000 to 35,000 clones; under 95% of them were counted only once. Roughly 8.6% of the sample is in the top ten clones. Sample: CD8+ T cells from peripheral blood, taken from a patient given anti-PD-1 treatment. These receptors all stem from a human donor with melanoma.

The CDR3 nucleotides are TGTGCCAGCAGTTACGAGGGACAGAACACTGAAGCTTTCTTT. It translates to CASSYEGQNTEAFF. J is TRBJ1-1 and V is TRBV6-5, with TRBD1 as a possible D gene (6 bases). Trimming cost V 2 bases and J 1 base, with 8 bases left between them. The CDR3 has 14 amino acids. Germline CDR1 reads MNHEY; CDR2 reads SVGAGI.

The V call is TRBV7-9, the J call TRBJ2-2; D possibly corresponds to TRBD2 (6 bases). Looked up from germline, CDR1 is SEHNR and CDR2 is FQNEAQ (reference sequence). There are 16 residues in the CDR3. The V and J ends lost 2 bases and 6 bases respectively, with 16 bases between them. CDR3 in DNA: TGTGCCAGCAGCTTATTGGCGGAGGGTCTCGCCGGGGAGCTGTTTTTT. This translates into CASSLLAEGLAGELFF.

The chain carries TRBV18 and TRBJ2-5, with a weak D call TRBD1 (6 bases). The CDR3 is made up of 15 amino acids. The V end lost 0 bases, the J end lost 1 base, and 9 bases lay between the germline ends. Germline V gene data show CDR1 as KGHSH and CDR2 as LQKENI. CDR3 nucleotides: TGTGCCAGCTCACCACCGATGGGGGCCCAAGAGACCCAGTACTTC. Protein: CASSPPMGAQETQYF.

The V call is TRBV15, the J call TRBJ2-2; 9 bases are shared with TRBD1. J was trimmed by 6 bases and V by 3 bases; bases with no gene match: 8. The germline gives CDR1 LNHNV, CDR2 YYDKDF (reference sequence). The CDR3 is made up of 16 amino acids. In DNA form, the CDR3 reads TGTGCCACCAGCAGGGACAGGGGCTTGAGAGCCGGGGAGCTGTTTTTT. It translates to CATSRDRGLRAGELFF.

The rearrangement uses TRBV9 and TRBJ2-1, with 8 nucleotides matching TRBD2. The CDR3 has 15 residues. With V trimmed by 3 bases and J by 7 bases, 9 bases remained unmatched. Germline CDR1 reads SGDLS; CDR2 reads YYNGEE. The CDR3 sequence: CASSAESGSVNEQFF. Here the CDR3 DNA reads TGTGCCAGCAGCGCAGAGAGCGGGAGTGTTAATGAGCAGTTCTTC.

The chain has TRBV7-9 and TRBJ2-2; the D gene is possibly TRBD2 (6 bases). CDR1 and CDR2 from the germline V gene are SEHNR and FQNEAQ (reference sequence). The CDR3 length is 16 residues. V was shortened by 4 bases and J by 1 base, with 13 bases between the two germline ends. The CDR3, as DNA: TGTGCCAGCAGCTCCGCGGGGACGGGGAACACCGGGGAGCTGTTTTTT. This translates into CASSSAGTGNTGELFF.

V usage is TRBV6-5 and J usage is TRBJ1-1; a weak D match, TRBD1 (5 bases). V was shortened by 4 bases and J by 4 bases, with 13 bases between the two germline ends. The CDR3 has 14 residues. Germline CDR1 reads MNHEY; CDR2 reads SVGAGI. This CDR3 is CASSSLGRVTEAFF. CDR3 DNA: TGTGCCAGCAGTTCCCTCGGCAGGGTCACTGAAGCTTTCTTT.

CDR3 loop: CASSPGLESRTDTQYF. Here the CDR3 DNA reads TGTGCCAGCAGTCCGGGACTAGAATCGAGGACAGATACGCAGTATTTT. The chain joins TRBV2 to TRBJ2-3, with 8 nucleotides matching TRBD2. There are 16 residues in the CDR3. Germline V lookup: CDR1 SNHLY, CDR2 FYNNEI. The ends lost 5 bases at V and 3 bases at J; junction bases unmatched: 10.

The chain employs TRBV24-1 and TRBJ2-3; D is uncertain. Germline V gene lookup returns CDR1 KGHDR and CDR2 SFDVKD. This CDR3 contains 12 residues. The V end was cut by 1 base, the J end by 4 bases, with 2 bases between. CDR3 nucleotides: TGTGCCACCAGTGATTTAGCAGATACGCAGTATTTT. Protein product: CATSDLADTQYF.

This rearrangement joins TRBV9 to TRBJ2-3; 12 bases line up with TRBD2. The CDR3 totals 16 residues. Per the germline V gene, CDR1 is SGDLS and CDR2 is YYNGEE. J lost 3 bases, V lost 0 bases, and 2 bases had no gene match. The CDR3 reads CASSVGTSGGTDTQYF. CDR3 nucleotides: TGTGCCAGCAGCGTAGGAACTAGCGGGGGGACAGATACGCAGTATTTT.

This clone has just a few counts. The chain is built from TRBV27 and TRBJ1-1; TRBD1 matches at 7 bases. Trimming cost V 3 bases and J 1 base; bases outside gene matches: 5. Germline CDR1 reads MNHEY; CDR2 reads SMNVEV (reference sequence). The CDR3 is made up of 15 amino acids. The CDR3 region has the DNA TGTGCCAGCAGTTTGGGGACAGTACCGAACACTGAAGCTTTCTTT. Its translation is CASSLGTVPNTEAFF.

The V and J genes are TRBV7-2 and TRBJ2-3; possible D gene TRBD2, 6 bases. Germline CDR1 and CDR2: SGHTA and FQGNSA. V was trimmed by 1 base and J by 3 bases, leaving 14 bases between them. The CDR3 consists of 16 residues. The CDR3 loop reads CASSLEGIGGTDTQYF. The CDR3 DNA sequence: TGTGCCAGCAGCTTAGAGGGGATTGGGGGGACAGATACGCAGTATTTT. Full variable domain (remainder filled in from reference TRBV7-2 and TRBJ2-3): GAGVSQSPSNKVTEKGKDVELRCDPISGHTALYWYRQSLGQGLEFLIYFQGNSAPDKSGLPSDRFSAERTGGSVSTLTIQRTQQEDSAVYLCASSLEGIGGTDTQYFGPGTRLTVL.

CDR3 sequence reads: CASSEFWSSYEQYF. CDR3 in DNA: TGTGCCAGCAGTGAGTTTTGGTCCTCCTACGAGCAGTACTTC. The chain links TRBV6-1 to TRBJ2-7; D gene unclear. The CDR3 length is 14 residues. Germline lookup yields CDR1 MNHNS and CDR2 SASEGT. The V end lost 3 bases, the J end lost 0 bases, and 9 bases lay between the germline ends.

This clone was observed a handful of times. The rearrangement uses TRBV4-1 and TRBJ1-3; possibly TRBD1 for D (5 bases). The germline CDR1 and CDR2 sequences are MGHRA and YSYEKL. V was trimmed by 4 bases and J by 0 bases, leaving 13 bases between them. The CDR3 length is 16 residues. This CDR3 reads CASSPVGELSGNTIYF. In DNA form, the CDR3 reads TGCGCCAGCAGCCCGGTGGGGGAACTCTCTGGAAACACCATATATTTT.

In its sample, this clone was seen once. CDR3 bases: TGCGCCAGCAGCCAAGATGTACAAACCTACGAGCAGTACTTC. Its protein is CASSQDVQTYEQYF. V is TRBV4-1 and J is TRBJ2-7; D gene ambiguous. The CDR3 is 14 residues long. V lost 0 bases and J 2 bases, leaving 8 bases between the germline ends. Germline values: CDR1 MGHRA, CDR2 YSYEKL.

This clone appeared a single time. This chain connects TRBV7-6 to TRBJ1-2; 9 bases are shared with TRBD1. Germline CDR1 SGHVS, CDR2 FNYEAQ. CDR3 size: 11 residues. Trimming at V came to 9 bases and at J to 6 bases, leaving 2 bases not matched to a gene. In nucleotides, the CDR3 is TGTGCCAGTGGGACAGGGAATGGCTACACCTTC. It specifies CASGTGNGYTF.

The rearrangement links TRBV30 to TRBJ2-7; 7 bases fit TRBD2. The length of the CDR3 is 14 residues. After removal of 0 bases from V and 3 bases from J, the junction contained 5 bases not matched to a gene. Germline-derived CDR1 and CDR2 are GTSNPN and SVGIG (reference sequence). This CDR3 is CAWSVGRAVYEQYF. The DNA for the CDR3 is TGTGCCTGGAGTGTAGGGAGGGCGGTCTACGAGCAGTACTTC. Based on the CDR3 plus reference TRBV30 and TRBJ2-7, the full variable domain is SQTIHQWPATLVQPVGSPLSLECTVEGTSNPNLYWYRQAAGRGLQLLFYSVGIGQISSEVPQNLSASRPQDRQFILSSKKLLLSDSGFYLCAWSVGRAVYEQYFGPGTRLTVT.

The gene calls are TRBV19 and TRBJ1-5; D is ambiguous. The CDR3 consists of 12 residues. Trimming removed 1 base at V and 11 bases at J, with 9 bases between. In germline, CDR1 is LNHDA, CDR2 SQIVND (reference sequence). CDR3: CASSIGGGTQHF. CDR3 DNA: TGTGCCAGTAGTATAGGAGGAGGGACCCAGCATTTT. Drawing the rest from reference TRBV19 and TRBJ1-5, the complete variable domain is DGGITQSPKYLFRKEGQNVTLSCEQNLNHDAMYWYRQDPGQGLRLIYYSQIVNDFQKGDIAEGYSVSREKKESFPLTVTSAQKNPTAFYLCASSIGGGTQHFGDGTRLSIL.

The genes are TRBV13 and TRBJ2-7; perhaps TRBD2 as D (6 bases). The germline CDR1 and CDR2 sequences are PRHDT and FYEKMQ (reference sequence). V lost 6 bases to trimming and J lost 2 bases, with 17 bases between them. This CDR3 has 15 residues. CDR3: CASSTLGREAYEQYF. The CDR3 region has the DNA TGTGCCAGCAGTACTCTTGGGCGGGAAGCCTACGAGCAGTACTTC.

V and J are TRBV27 and TRBJ2-7; 11 nucleotides line up with TRBD2. The CDR3 runs 13 residues. V gave up 6 bases and J gave up 6 bases; unmatched junction bases: 4. Germline CDR1 reads MNHEY; CDR2 reads SMNVEV (reference sequence). CDR3 in amino acids: CASSLAGGPEQYF. The CDR3 DNA is TGTGCCAGCAGCCTAGCGGGAGGCCCCGAGCAGTACTTC.

This chain connects TRBV5-5 to TRBJ2-5; 8 nucleotides align to TRBD2. The J segment lost 5 bases and the V segment lost 0 bases, leaving 0 bases of the junction unmatched. This CDR3 has 13 amino acids. Germline V gene lookup returns CDR1 SGHKS and CDR2 YYEKEE (reference sequence). The CDR3 protein is CASSLAGGETQYF. CDR3 nucleotide sequence: TGTGCCAGCAGCTTGGCGGGGGGGGAGACCCAGTACTTC.

This chain uses TRBV7-8 with TRBJ1-1; no reliable D call. With 0 bases removed from V and 1 base from J, the gap between germline ends came to 6 bases. From germline, CDR1 is SGHVS and CDR2 FQNEAQ. This CDR3 region has 14 residues. CDR3 nucleotides: TGTGCCAGCAGCTTAGCCGACTCGAACACTGAAGCTTTCTTT. This codes for CASSLADSNTEAFF.

This clone appeared once. The V and J genes are TRBV6-5 and TRBJ2-1; D possibly uses TRBD1 or TRBD2 (5 bases each). This CDR3 region has 15 residues. Trimming left V 7 bases short and J 6 bases short, with 19 bases between. Germline lookup yields CDR1 MNHEY and CDR2 SVGAGI. The CDR3, as DNA: TGTGCCAGCACCACCCGATGGGACGAACTCAATGAGCAGTTCTTC. Translating it yields CASTTRWDELNEQFF.

The rearrangement joins TRBV25-1 to TRBJ2-5; D unclear. The CDR3 has 10 amino acids. CDR1 MGHDK and CDR2 SYGVNS come from the germline V gene. V shed 4 bases and J shed 4 bases, with 1 base lying between them. As DNA, the CDR3 is TGTGCCAGCAGTGGAGAGACCCAGTACTTC. Its translation: CASSGETQYF.

This sequence joins TRBV29-1 and TRBJ1-1; D is unclear. The CDR3 is 15 amino acids. Germline V gene data show CDR1 as SQVTM and CDR2 as ANQGSEA. V was clipped by 5 bases and J by 0 bases, with 16 bases between them. In DNA form, the CDR3 reads TGCAGCGTTCTCGAAGGGTGGCAGATGAACACTGAAGCTTTCTTT. It encodes CSVLEGWQMNTEAFF.

The chain is built from TRBV28 and TRBJ2-2; D is ambiguous. The V end lost 3 bases, the J end lost 5 bases, and 10 bases lay between the germline ends. Looked up from germline, CDR1 is MDHEN and CDR2 is SYDVKM. The CDR3 runs 14 residues. The CDR3 nucleotides are TGTGCCAGCAGTTTTCTGCAAGGTACCGGGGAGCTGTTTTTT. This codes for CASSFLQGTGELFF.

The chain is built from TRBV30 and TRBJ2-1; possible D gene TRBD2, 6 bases. Trimming cost V 8 bases and J 6 bases, with 17 bases left between them. Germline V gene data show CDR1 as GTSNPN and CDR2 as SVGIG (reference sequence). This CDR3 has 13 amino acids. The CDR3 loop reads CATGELAFNEQFF. The CDR3 DNA is TGTGCCACTGGTGAACTAGCCTTCAATGAGCAGTTCTTC. Full variable domain (rest looked up from reference TRBV30 and TRBJ2-1): SQTIHQWPATLVQPVGSPLSLECTVEGTSNPNLYWYRQAAGRGLQLLFYSVGIGQISSEVPQNLSASRPQDRQFILSSKKLLLSDSGFYLCATGELAFNEQFFGPGTRLTVL.